The 24 T cell receptor beta chains given below trace back to one sample, sequenced in a study of cytomegalovirus exposure and HLA in healthy donors. The study ran its PCR with 60 Vbeta and 13 Jbeta primers. TCRdb's copy holds only in-frame clones and misses some; the assay was immunoSEQ multiplex PCR. The data hold about 93,000 clones, with roughly 67% observed a single time. The sequenced sample consisted of PBMCs. These receptors were collected from a boy aged 5 to 17 in good health and CMV-seropositive.

J is TRBJ2-7 and V is TRBV9; 7 positions match TRBD2. V lost 4 bases and J lost 6; bases outside the gene matches: 13. Per germline, CDR1 SGDLS and CDR2 YYNGEE. This CDR3 has 15 amino acids. The chain's CDR3 is CASSTRPGRGSEQYF. In nucleotides, the CDR3 is TGTGCCAGCAGCACGAGGCCTGGGCGGGGGTCCGAGCAGTACTTC.

This clone was counted a few times. This chain connects TRBV9 to TRBJ2-5; D is ambiguous. This CDR3 is 14 amino acids long. The germline V and J ends were trimmed by 0 bases and 2 bases, with 8 bases remaining between them. Germline V lookup: CDR1 SGDLS, CDR2 YYNGEE. CDR3 sequence reads: CASSVEPVQETQYF. In nucleotides, the CDR3 is TGTGCCAGCAGCGTAGAGCCGGTTCAAGAGACCCAGTACTTC.

This clone was counted between two and nine times. J is TRBJ2-1 and V is TRBV7-9; 8 nucleotides align to TRBD1. The CDR3 is 16 amino acids. The V segment lost 3 bases and the J segment 4 bases; nucleotides outside the gene matches: 8. The V gene's germline CDR1 is SEHNR and CDR2 FQNEAQ (reference sequence). The CDR3 bases are TGTGCCAGCAGCTTCGCCTCGGGACAGGTTTACAATGAGCAGTTCTTC. Translation: CASSFASGQVYNEQFF. Full variable domain (remainder filled in from reference TRBV7-9 and TRBJ2-1): DTGVSQNPRHKITKRGQNVTFRCDPISEHNRLYWYRQTLGQGPEFLTYFQNEAQLEKSRLLSDRFSAERPKGSFSTLEIQRTEQGDSAMYLCASSFASGQVYNEQFFGPGTRLTVL.

V is TRBV30 and J is TRBJ1-5, with a weak D call TRBD1 (5 bases). The CDR3 spans 13 residues. Per germline, CDR1 GTSNPN and CDR2 SVGIG (reference sequence). The ends were cut back, 5 bases at V and 0 bases at J, with 8 bases in the middle. The CDR3 DNA reads as TGTGCCTGGGGGGCGGATAGCAATCAGCCCCAGCATTTT. This sequence encodes CAWGADSNQPQHF.

V gene TRBV18 combines with J gene TRBJ2-6, with TRBD1 matching 10 bases. This CDR3 is 15 amino acids long. The V gene's germline CDR1 is KGHSH and CDR2 LQKENI. The junction had 1 base not matched to a gene; V was cut back by 6 bases and J by 2 bases. CDR3 sequence: CASSTGGTGANVLTF. In nucleotides, the CDR3 is TGTGCCAGCTCGACAGGGGGCACTGGGGCCAACGTCCTGACTTTC. Filled out from reference TRBV18 and TRBJ2-6, the complete variable domain reads NAGVMQNPRHLVRRRGQEARLRCSPMKGHSHVYWYRQLPEEGLKFMVYLQKENIIDESGMPKERFSAEFPKEGPSILRIQQVVRGDSAAYFCASSTGGTGANVLTFGAGSRLTVL.

This rearrangement joins TRBV29-1 to TRBJ2-1, with 9 bases matching TRBD1. This CDR3 spans 15 amino acids. The germline V gene encodes CDR1 SQVTM and CDR2 ANQGSEA. J lost 7 bases, V lost 2 bases, and 9 bases had no gene match. Here the CDR3 DNA reads TGCAGCGTTGAAAGGACAGGGGTGGATAATAATGAGCAGTTCTTC. It translates to CSVERTGVDNNEQFF.

This chain links TRBV7-3 with TRBJ2-7, with a weak D call TRBD1 (6 bases). Germline CDR1 reads SGHTA; CDR2 reads FQGTGA. V lost 3 bases and J 4 bases, leaving 16 bases between the germline ends. The CDR3 is 15 residues long. Written as DNA, the CDR3 is TGTGCCAGCAGCTTCCGGCCAGGGGATATATACGAGCAGTACTTC. Its translation is CASSFRPGDIYEQYF.

This chain connects TRBV29-1 to TRBJ2-7; weak D call: TRBD1 (6 bases). Germline V gives CDR1 SQVTM, CDR2 ANQGSEA. Trimming took 4 bases from V and 2 from J, leaving 12 bases between them. The CDR3 loop spans 13 amino acids. In DNA form, the CDR3 reads TGCAGCGTTGTCCCCCAGGGGACCTACGAGCAGTACTTC. Translated: CSVVPQGTYEQYF.

The sample holds a few counts of this clone. The J gene is TRBJ1-1, the V gene TRBV2; a possible D gene is TRBD1 (5 bases). The germline V and J ends were trimmed by 2 bases and 7 bases, with 20 bases remaining between them. Germline V lookup: CDR1 SNHLY, CDR2 FYNNEI. The CDR3 length is 16 residues. This CDR3 reads CASSESLGGRDGEAFF. In DNA form, the CDR3 reads TGTGCCAGCAGTGAAAGTTTGGGGGGAAGGGACGGTGAAGCTTTCTTT. Full variable domain (missing parts from reference TRBV2 and TRBJ1-1): EPEVTQTPSHQVTQMGQEVILRCVPISNHLYFYWYRQILGQKVEFLVSFYNNEISEKSEIFDDQFSVERPDGSNFTLKIRSTKLEDSAMYFCASSESLGGRDGEAFFGQGTRLTVV.

The rearrangement links TRBV2 to TRBJ2-2, with D possibly being TRBD1 (5 bases). Trimming pared 5 bases from V and 7 bases from J, leaving 8 bases between. CDR3 length: 12 amino acids. Germline CDR1 reads SNHLY; CDR2 reads FYNNEI. CDR3 loop: CASSRGIGELFF. DNA of the CDR3: TGTGCCAGCAGTAGGGGAATCGGGGAGCTGTTTTTT.

This clone was seen only once. The genes are TRBV4-1 and TRBJ1-3; 9 bases agree with TRBD1. V shed 3 bases and J 4 bases; nucleotides not matched to a gene: 4. The CDR3 loop spans 15 amino acids. Germline lookup yields CDR1 MGHRA and CDR2 YSYEKL. CDR3 nucleotides: TGCGCCAGCAGCCATACAGGGGGCACCGGAAACACCATATATTTT. It codes for CASSHTGGTGNTIYF.

In its sample, this clone was seen once. CDR3 coding DNA: TGTGCCAGCAGCCCCGGTTCCATCGGCTATGGCTACACCTTC. This sequence encodes CASSPGSIGYGYTF. This chain uses TRBV5-4 with TRBJ1-2; D remains ambiguous. The CDR3 has 14 amino acids. Per germline, CDR1 SGHNT and CDR2 YYREEE (reference sequence). The V and J ends lost 4 bases and 4 bases respectively, with 14 bases between them. Full variable domain (remainder filled in from reference TRBV5-4 and TRBJ1-2): ETGVTQSPTHLIKTRGQQVTLRCSSQSGHNTVSWYQQALGQGPQFIFQYYREEENGRGNFPPRFSGLQFPNYSSELNVNALELDDSALYLCASSPGSIGYGYTFGSGTRLTVV.

V gene TRBV7-7 combines with J gene TRBJ2-7, with D perhaps TRBD1 (6 bases). Trimming pared 5 bases from V and 3 bases from J, leaving 14 bases between. Germline CDR1 reads SSHAT; CDR2 reads FNYEAQ (reference sequence). This CDR3 comprises 14 residues. CDR3: CASSARPGDYEQYF. The CDR3 DNA sequence: TGTGCCAGCAGCGCCCGGCCAGGGGACTACGAGCAGTACTTC. The complete variable domain, with remaining parts taken from reference TRBV7-7 and TRBJ2-7, reads GAGVSQSPRYKVTKRGQDVTLRCDPISSHATLYWYQQALGQGPEFLTYFNYEAQPDKSGLPSDRFSAERPEGSISTLTIQRTEQRDSAMYRCASSARPGDYEQYFGPGTRLTVT.

The chain links TRBV7-8 to TRBJ2-3, with 9 nucleotides matching TRBD1. The CDR3 is 15 amino acids. The germline gives CDR1 SGHVS, CDR2 FQNEAQ. With V trimmed by 5 bases and J by 2 bases, 5 bases remained unmatched. The CDR3 nucleotides read TGTGCCAGCAGCGACCGGGACAGGGTCACAGATACGCAGTATTTT. Protein sequence: CASSDRDRVTDTQYF.

This clone was seen more than once but under ten times. The V and J genes are TRBV7-9 and TRBJ1-4; 10 bases agree with TRBD1. The V and J ends lost 10 bases and 8 bases, in that order; junction bases with no gene match: 10. CDR3 length: 14 residues. CDR1 and CDR2 from the germline V gene are SEHNR and FQNEAQ (reference sequence). The CDR3 DNA reads TGTGCCACAGGAATGGGACAGGGGACGGAAAAACTGTTTTTT. It encodes CATGMGQGTEKLFF.

This clone has just one count. The CDR3 protein is CASSQDLAGGPHEQYF. DNA of the CDR3: TGTGCCAGCAGCCAAGATCTAGCGGGAGGGCCCCACGAGCAGTACTTC. The chain recombines TRBV4-2 with TRBJ2-7; TRBD2 agrees at 12 bases. Germline CDR1 reads LGHNA; CDR2 reads YNFKEQ. With V trimmed by 0 bases and J by 5 bases, 5 bases remained unmatched. This CDR3 contains 16 residues.

The chain couples TRBV9 to TRBJ2-7; perhaps TRBD2 as D (6 bases). Germline V lookup: CDR1 SGDLS, CDR2 YYNGEE. V dropped 3 bases and J dropped 2 bases, with 12 bases sitting between them. CDR3 length: 14 residues. The CDR3 nucleotides read TGTGCCAGCAGCGGGGGGGACGGCCCCTACGAGCAGTACTTC. This encodes CASSGGDGPYEQYF.

This chain connects TRBV2 to TRBJ2-3; 9 nucleotides line up with TRBD2. Losses at the gene ends were 8 bases for V and 7 bases for J; bases not matched to a gene: 10. Germline CDR1 SNHLY, CDR2 FYNNEI. The CDR3 is 14 amino acids. The CDR3: CASATKRGENTQYF. The DNA for the CDR3 is TGTGCCAGCGCGACTAAGCGGGGGGAAAATACGCAGTATTTT.

This rearrangement joins TRBV5-1 to TRBJ1-5; 10 bases match TRBD1. The CDR3 length is 15 residues. Losses at the gene ends were 0 bases for V and 5 bases for J; bases not matched to a gene: 2. Germline-derived CDR1 and CDR2 are SGHRS and YFSETQ. CDR3 protein: CASSLAGTGDQPQHF. The CDR3, as DNA: TGCGCCAGCAGCTTGGCAGGGACAGGGGATCAGCCCCAGCATTTT.

The genes are TRBV5-1 and TRBJ1-6; possible D gene TRBD1, 5 bases. V was shortened by 1 base and J by 0 bases, with 14 bases between the two germline ends. Germline CDR1 and CDR2: SGHRS and YFSETQ. The CDR3 is 18 residues long. The CDR3 is CASSLIPGLSSYNSPLHF. The CDR3 nucleotides are TGCGCCAGCAGCTTGATCCCAGGGTTGAGCTCCTATAATTCACCCCTCCACTTT.

This clone showed up just once. The J gene is TRBJ2-5, the V gene TRBV30; 7 bases fit TRBD2. Trimming at V came to 4 bases and at J to 4 bases, leaving 3 bases not matched to a gene. Germline lookup yields CDR1 GTSNPN and CDR2 SVGIG (reference sequence). The CDR3 contains 12 residues. CDR3 nucleotides: TGTGCCTGGAAGCGCGGGAGAGAGACCCAGTACTTC. This gives the protein CAWKRGRETQYF.

The chain has TRBV5-4 and TRBJ1-2; 8 positions match TRBD1. Germline V gives CDR1 SGHNT, CDR2 YYREEE (reference sequence). V was pared by 3 bases and J by 2 bases, with 6 bases of the junction left unmatched. This CDR3 is built from 15 residues. The CDR3 DNA sequence: TGTGCCAGCAGCTCCCGGACAGGGAACAACTATGGCTACACCTTC. It is translated as CASSSRTGNNYGYTF. Looking up the rest from reference TRBV5-4 and TRBJ1-2 gives the full variable domain: ETGVTQSPTHLIKTRGQQVTLRCSSQSGHNTVSWYQQALGQGPQFIFQYYREEENGRGNFPPRFSGLQFPNYSSELNVNALELDDSALYLCASSSRTGNNYGYTFGSGTRLTVV.

The chain couples TRBV5-4 to TRBJ2-1, with D hard to call. The CDR3 has 13 amino acids. Trimming stripped 0 bases from V and 6 bases from J, with 7 bases between. The germline V gene encodes CDR1 SGHNT and CDR2 YYREEE (reference sequence). This CDR3 reads CASSLVHSNEQFF. In nucleotides, the CDR3 is TGTGCCAGCAGCTTGGTTCATTCCAATGAGCAGTTCTTC.

CDR3: CASSAQDRGSYEQYF. The CDR3 DNA sequence: TGTGCCAGCAGCGCACAGGACCGAGGCTCCTACGAGCAGTACTTC. The genes are TRBV5-4 and TRBJ2-7; weak D call: TRBD1 (5 bases). Trimming stripped 4 bases from V and 0 bases from J, with 14 bases between. The germline gives CDR1 SGHNT, CDR2 YYREEE (reference sequence). This CDR3 has 15 residues.